The T cell receptor (beta chain) described here comes from a study of blood T cell repertoires in COVID-19. The overall study: Samples came from the United States, Italy and Spain, spanning acute and convalescent COVID-19.

Measured with immunoSEQ multiplex PCR; TCRdb has only the in-frame clones, and not every one. Among around 300,000 clones, 83% were seen once, and the ten largest hold 2.5% to 3%. Trimming cost V 0 bases and J 2 bases, with 8 bases left between them. The CDR3 spans 13 residues. Germline lookup yields CDR1 GTSNPN and CDR2 SVGIG (reference sequence). Sequencing was performed on peripheral blood. The chain carries TRBV30 and TRBJ2-7, with D uncertain. The receptor was isolated from a man under 40 with active or convalescent COVID-19. In DNA form, the CDR3 reads TGTGCCTGGAGTGTAGCTACCACCTACGAGCAGTACTTC. This sequence encodes CAWSVATTYEQYF.